The rows below give T cell receptor beta chains drawn from one sample of a study of Ad26.COV2.S vaccination and SARS-CoV-2 variants. The assay was immunoSEQ multiplex PCR, and TCRdb's table has in-frame clones only and misses some. The sample yields more than 400,000 clones, 90% seen once. Specimen: peripheral blood, collected in a trial of Ad26.COV2.S vaccine versus placebo. Receptor source: a person aged 18-65 years who received the Ad26.COV2.S COVID-19 vaccine or a placebo. CDR3s include the opening cysteine and the closing phenylalanine or tryptophan. A D gene is named only where the DNA matches it firmly. A clone size is listed for some rows: how often the clone was seen (once, few, many), or a class if it is expanded.

J | size | V | D | CDR3 | DNA
TRBJ2-2 | - | TRBV30 | TRBD2 | CAGTGTSGGTGELFF | TGTGCCGGGACCGGGACTAGCGGGGGTACCGGGGAGCTGTTTTTT
TRBJ2-7 | - | TRBV10-2 | TRBD2 | CASRAGTSGPYEQYF | TGCGCCAGCAGGGCCGGGACTAGCGGACCCTACGAGCAGTACTTC
TRBJ2-1 | once | TRBV21-1 | - | CASSKGPGGHEREGPSPGNNEQFF | TGTGCCAGCAGCAAAGGTCCCGGCGGCCACGAGCGGGAAGGGCCCTCACCGGGGAACAATGAGCAGTTCTTC
TRBJ2-6 | - | TRBV7-9 | - | CASSSTGSSANVLTF | TGTGCCAGCAGCTCGACAGGTTCTTCGGCCAACGTCCTGACTTTC
TRBJ2-7 | once | TRBV5-1 | - | CASSLDGQGFSEQYF | TGCGCCAGCAGCTTAGACGGGCAGGGTTTCTCCGAGCAGTACTTC
TRBJ1-1 | - | TRBV9 | - | CASSTSPVTEAFF | TGTGCCAGCAGCACCTCTCCGGTGACTGAAGCTTTCTTT
TRBJ2-3 | - | TRBV19 | - | CASRAGVTDTQYF | TGTGCCAGTAGGGCAGGGGTAACAGATACGCAGTATTTT
TRBJ2-7 | - | TRBV7-2 | - | CASSLAPSGPYEQYF | TGTGCCAGCAGCTTAGCGCCCTCGGGCCCCTACGAGCAGTACTTC
TRBJ1-2 | - | TRBV28 | TRBD1 | CASGAGGRYGYTF | TGTGCTAGCGGGGCAGGGGGACGGTATGGCTACACCTTC
TRBJ2-3 | - | TRBV5-6 | TRBD2 | CASSLGLAGGSTDTQYF | TGTGCCAGCAGCCTGGGACTAGCGGGGGGTAGCACAGATACGCAGTATTTT
TRBJ1-3 | few | TRBV18 | - | CASSTTDGFKNTIYF | TGTGCCAGCTCGACCACCGATGGGTTTAAAAACACCATATATTTT
TRBJ1-5 | - | TRBV18 | - | CASSPQGAISNQPQHF | TGTGCCAGCTCACCCCAGGGAGCAATTAGCAATCAGCCCCAGCATTTT
TRBJ2-2 | - | TRBV5-1 | - | CASSFARNTGELFF | TGCGCCAGCAGCTTTGCCAGGAACACCGGGGAGCTGTTTTTT
TRBJ1-4 | few | TRBV7-9 | - | CASSSDSSNEKLFF | TGTGCCAGCAGCTCGGACAGCAGTAATGAAAAACTGTTTTTT
TRBJ2-3 | - | TRBV10-3 | - | CAIRAGLTDTQYF | TGTGCCATCAGAGCGGGCCTCACAGATACGCAGTATTTT
TRBJ2-1 | - | TRBV2 | - | CASNVGYNEQFF | TGTGCCAGCAATGTCGGATACAATGAGCAGTTCTTC
TRBJ2-1 | - | TRBV27 | TRBD2 | CASSLPPARGLAGSESYNEQFF | TGTGCCAGCAGTTTACCTCCCGCACGGGGACTAGCGGGGTCAGAGTCCTACAATGAGCAGTTCTTC
TRBJ2-7 | - | TRBV24-1 | - | CATSESAQDEQYF | TGTGCCACCAGTGAGTCGGCCCAGGACGAGCAGTACTTC
TRBJ2-3 | - | TRBV5-1 | TRBD1 | CASSWDRTKDTQYF | TGCGCCAGCAGCTGGGACAGGACAAAGGATACGCAGTATTTT
TRBJ1-5 | - | TRBV28 | - | CASSLTSNQPQHF | TGTGCCAGCAGTTTGACCAGCAATCAGCCCCAGCATTTT
TRBJ2-7 | few | TRBV9 | - | CASSVEVGSYEQYF | TGTGCCAGCAGCGTAGAGGTGGGGTCCTACGAGCAGTACTTC
TRBJ1-2 | few | TRBV9 | - | CASSPYRVPSYGYTF | TGTGCCAGCAGCCCGTACAGGGTCCCTAGCTATGGCTACACCTTC
TRBJ2-5 | - | TRBV7-6 | TRBD2 | CASSLSGGRGPETQYF | TGTGCCAGCAGCTTATCGGGCGGGAGAGGGCCGGAGACCCAGTACTTC
TRBJ1-2 | once | TRBV4-3 | - | CASSQDSVEWNYGYTF | TGCGCCAGCAGCCAAGATTCGGTAGAGTGGAACTATGGCTACACCTTC
TRBJ1-6 | - | TRBV28 | TRBD1 | CASTSTWAGGIFSSPLHF | TGTGCCAGCACCTCAACTTGGGCAGGGGGAATATTTAGTTCACCCCTCCACTTT
TRBJ2-1 | few | TRBV24-1 | TRBD1 | CATSDFGQGPSNPEQFF | TGTGCCACCAGTGATTTTGGACAGGGGCCTTCTAACCCAGAGCAGTTCTTC
TRBJ1-4 | - | TRBV5-6 | - | CASSLAVEGWNKLFF | TGTGCCAGCAGCTTGGCCGTGGAGGGGTGGAATAAACTGTTTTTT
TRBJ1-3 | - | TRBV5-4 | - | CASSDGRIRSGNTIYF | TGTGCCAGCAGCGACGGACGAATCCGCTCTGGAAACACCATATATTTT
TRBJ2-5 | - | TRBV28 | - | CASSTVEETQYF | TGTGCCAGCAGCACGGTTGAGGAGACCCAGTACTTC
TRBJ2-5 | - | TRBV18 | - | CASSPRRGGQETQYF | TGTGCCAGCTCACCACGTAGGGGGGGCCAAGAGACCCAGTACTTC
TRBJ2-3 | - | TRBV29-1 | TRBD1 | CSVSDRGGADTQYF | TGCAGCGTCAGTGACAGGGGCGGAGCAGATACGCAGTATTTT